A single sample is the source of the 29 T cell receptor beta chains below, sequenced in a study of T cell repertoires in cytomegalovirus infection. TCRdb re-analysed the reads in MiXCR, keeping a single row per CDR3 protein. The sample has under 250,000 distinct CDR3 sequences, roughly 6.5% seen once. The sequencing sample was made of PBMCs. The source is a human donor in good health (CMV status not recorded). Some clones in this sample may be carry-over from other donors' samples.

This clonotype came up many times. V usage is TRBV20-1 and J usage is TRBJ2-7; a weak D match, TRBD2 (6 bases). Germline V gives CDR1 DFQATT, CDR2 SNEGSKA (reference sequence). CDR3 length: 14 amino acids. Between the trimmed V and J ends, which lost 0 bases and 2 bases, there was a span of 11 bases. The CDR3 spells CSARDAGLAYEQYF. The CDR3 bases are TGCAGTGCTAGAGATGCGGGGTTAGCCTACGAGCAGTACTTC.

This clonotype was seen at least ten times. This sequence joins TRBV6-2 or TRBV6-3 and TRBJ2-1; D might be TRBD2 (5 bases). This CDR3 has 17 amino acids. Trimming took 0 bases from V and 2 from J, leaving 14 bases between them. CDR1 and CDR2 (germline): MNHEY, SVGEGT. In DNA, the CDR3 is TGTGCCAGCAGTTACTCGGGAGTCAAAGCTCCCTACAATGAGCAGTTCTTC. This sequence encodes CASSYSGVKAPYNEQFF.

The table lists this clonotype with many counts. The chain couples TRBV29-1 to TRBJ2-2; D perhaps matches TRBD2 (5 bases). Germline loops: CDR1 SQVTM, CDR2 ANQGSEA. The V end lost 2 bases, the J end lost 1 base, and 8 bases lay between the germline ends. The length of the CDR3 is 14 residues. CDR3 sequence: CSVELGRNTGELFF. The CDR3 region has the DNA TGCAGCGTTGAATTAGGGAGGAACACCGGGGAGCTGTTTTTT.

The chain carries TRBV20-1 and TRBJ2-7; D is perhaps TRBD1 (6 bases). The V gene lost 0 bases and the J gene lost 7 bases, with 13 bases spanning the gap. In germline, CDR1 is DFQATT, CDR2 SNEGSKA (reference sequence). This CDR3 is built from 13 residues. The CDR3 nucleotides read TGCAGTGCTAGAGATGAACAGGGCAGGGAGCAGTACTTC. As protein: CSARDEQGREQYF.

This clonotype was counted at least ten times. The rearrangement links TRBV7-2 to TRBJ1-1; no reliable D call. Germline V lookup: CDR1 SGHTA, CDR2 FQGNSA. The ends were cut back, 2 bases at V and 4 bases at J, with 20 bases in the middle. CDR3 size: 17 residues. In DNA form, the CDR3 reads TGTGCCAGCAGCTTAATATTAGTAGGGTTTGGGAGCACTGAAGCTTTCTTT. Protein product: CASSLILVGFGSTEAFF.

This clonotype was found many times. V is TRBV7-2 and J is TRBJ2-7; weak D call: TRBD2 (6 bases). The CDR3 contains 13 residues. V dropped 4 bases and J dropped 6 bases, with 13 bases sitting between them. Germline V gives CDR1 SGHTA, CDR2 FQGNSA. CDR3 coding DNA: TGTGCCAGCAGCTCCCGGCAGGAGGGCGAGCAGTACTTC. Protein sequence: CASSSRQEGEQYF.

This clonotype was seen repeatedly, ten times or more. The chain links TRBV6-2 or TRBV6-3 to TRBJ2-5, with TRBD2 matching over 7 bases. Germline V gene lookup returns CDR1 MNHEY and CDR2 SVGEGT. Unmatched junction bases numbered 3, after V lost 6 bases and J lost 5 bases. The CDR3 runs 12 residues. CDR3 amino acids: CASRSGAETQYF. CDR3 nucleotide sequence: TGTGCCAGCAGGAGCGGGGCGGAGACCCAGTACTTC.

The table lists this clonotype with many counts. The chain couples TRBV7-9 to TRBJ2-7; no clear D gene. This CDR3 is built from 16 residues. The V end lost 5 bases, the J end lost 3 bases, and 20 bases lay between the germline ends. CDR1 is SEHNR, CDR2 FQNEAQ, per germline (reference sequence). The CDR3 DNA is TGTGCCAGCAGCGTCACCGGGTCGTCTATCTACTACGAGCAGTACTTC. Translated: CASSVTGSSIYYEQYF.

This clonotype was seen many times. The chain is built from TRBV10-3 and TRBJ2-7, with D possibly being TRBD1 or TRBD2 (6 bases each). The germline V gene has CDR1 ENHRY and CDR2 SYGVKD. V shed 0 bases and J shed 6 bases, with 9 bases lying between them. CDR3 length: 13 amino acids. CDR3 nucleotide sequence: TGTGCCATCAGTGAGTCTGGAGGGGGCGAGCAGTACTTC. Encoded protein: CAISESGGGEQYF.

In its sample, this clonotype was seen many times. The V gene is TRBV28, the J gene TRBJ2-3, with 13 bases that match TRBD2. This CDR3 spans 15 amino acids. The germline gives CDR1 MDHEN, CDR2 SYDVKM. Trimming at V came to 5 bases and at J to 1 base, leaving 0 bases not matched to a gene. The CDR3 DNA sequence: TGTGCCAGCAGTGGACTAGCGGGGGGCACAGATACGCAGTATTTT. Protein: CASSGLAGGTDTQYF.

This clonotype was seen more than once but under ten times. The chain links TRBV6-2 or TRBV6-3 to TRBJ2-2; 7 bases match TRBD1. This CDR3 comprises 15 residues. V shed 7 bases, J shed 2 bases, and the junction held 7 bases outside the gene matches. Germline assignment: CDR1 MNHEY and CDR2 SVGEGT. The CDR3 DNA reads as TGTGCCAGCATCCGGGACAGATTTAACACCGGGGAGCTGTTTTTT. Amino acid sequence: CASIRDRFNTGELFF.

The rearrangement joins TRBV7-6 to TRBJ2-3; D uncertain. V lost 1 base to trimming and J lost 2 bases, with 13 bases between them. Per the germline V gene, CDR1 is SGHVS and CDR2 is FNYEAQ. The CDR3 runs to 16 residues. In nucleotides, the CDR3 is TGTGCCAGCAGCTTAGGGGCGAGCTCTTCCACAGATACGCAGTATTTT. This codes for CASSLGASSSTDTQYF.

This clonotype appeared many times. This rearrangement joins TRBV20-1 to TRBJ2-1, with D tentatively TRBD2 (6 bases). Trimming took 1 base from V and 1 from J, leaving 11 bases between them. Germline lookup yields CDR1 DFQATT and CDR2 SNEGSKA (reference sequence). The CDR3 has 15 residues. CDR3 coding DNA: TGCAGTGCTAGAGGGTTGCGGGGTTCCTACAATGAGCAGTTCTTC. It translates to CSARGLRGSYNEQFF.

This clonotype was counted many times. This could be a read error, since a much larger clone is one nucleotide away. The chain combines TRBV7-9 with TRBJ2-3; D is unclear. Trimming cost V 3 bases and J 4 bases, with 2 bases left between them. CDR1 and CDR2 from the germline V gene are SEHNR and FQNEAQ (reference sequence). The CDR3 contains 11 residues. CDR3 DNA sequence: TGTGCCAGCAGCTTTGCAGATACGCAGTATTTT. It is translated as CASSFADTQYF.

The sample holds a few counts of this clonotype. This rearrangement joins TRBV28 to TRBJ2-1; no firm D call. The germline V and J ends were trimmed by 6 bases and 10 bases, with 16 bases remaining between them. Germline CDR1 and CDR2: MDHEN and SYDVKM. The length of the CDR3 is 13 residues. The CDR3 here is CASSSSWSREQFF. Here the CDR3 DNA reads TGTGCCAGCAGCTCATCGTGGAGTCGGGAGCAGTTCTTC.

V usage is TRBV7-9 and J usage is TRBJ1-4; 10 bases agree with TRBD1. Trimming at V came to 5 bases and at J to 8 bases, leaving 8 bases not matched to a gene. The CDR3 has 15 amino acids. Germline CDR1 is SEHNR and CDR2 is FQNEAQ (reference sequence). The CDR3 here is CASSGRTGGYEKLFF. CDR3 coding DNA: TGTGCCAGCAGCGGGCGGACAGGGGGATACGAAAAACTGTTTTTT.

V gene TRBV6-6 combines with J gene TRBJ2-7; a possible D gene is TRBD2 (5 bases). Deletions cut 7 bases from V and 4 bases from J, with 14 bases between. Germline-derived CDR1 and CDR2 are MNHNY and SVGAGI (reference sequence). The CDR3 consists of 13 residues. For the CDR3, the DNA is TGTGCCAGCACCACCCGGGATGGGTACGAGCAGTACTTC. It codes for CASTTRDGYEQYF.

Ten or more counts support this clonotype. V gene TRBV12-3 or TRBV12-4 combines with J gene TRBJ2-2; D remains ambiguous. The V and J ends lost 4 bases and 5 bases respectively, with 8 bases between them. The CDR3 has 13 residues. This chain's CDR3 is CASSSQMTGELFF. Written as DNA, the CDR3 is TGTGCCAGCAGTTCCCAGATGACCGGGGAGCTGTTTTTT.

This clonotype was observed at least ten times. The chain employs TRBV12-3 or TRBV12-4 and TRBJ1-2, with unresolved D. The CDR3 loop spans 12 amino acids. V lost 3 bases and J 8 bases, leaving 10 bases between the germline ends. The CDR3 region has the DNA TGTGCCAGCAGTTTCCTCACGTCGGGCTACACCTTC. This encodes CASSFLTSGYTF.

This clonotype was counted ten times or more. V gene TRBV11-2 combines with J gene TRBJ1-6, with D perhaps matching TRBD1 (6 bases). Germline V gene sequence: CDR1 SGHAT, CDR2 FQNNGV. CDR3 length: 19 amino acids. Trimming shortened V by 5 bases and J by 0 bases, and 20 bases separated the two germline ends. CDR3 sequence reads: CASSVGPGHKSSYNSPLHF. In DNA, the CDR3 is TGTGCCAGCAGCGTAGGACCGGGACATAAGAGCTCCTATAATTCACCCCTCCACTTT.

Ten or more counts support this clonotype. This chain joins TRBV11-3 and TRBJ1-1, with D possibly being TRBD1 (6 bases). V was cut by 5 bases and J by 6 bases, with 13 bases left in between. The length of the CDR3 is 13 residues. Per germline, CDR1 SGHNT and CDR2 YENEEA. The CDR3 region is CASSPRDNPEAFF. In nucleotides, the CDR3 is TGTGCCAGCAGCCCCCGGGACAACCCTGAAGCTTTCTTT.

In this sample, this clonotype turned up many times. V gene TRBV12-3 or TRBV12-4 combines with J gene TRBJ1-2; tentative D call: TRBD1 (5 bases). V was shortened by 3 bases and J by 3 bases, with 11 bases between the two germline ends. CDR3 length: 14 residues. The CDR3 DNA follows: TGTGCCAGCAGTTTTGCTGACAGATACTATGGCTACACCTTC. Encoded protein: CASSFADRYYGYTF.

The sample holds many counts of this clonotype. This chain connects TRBV28 to TRBJ2-3; D ambiguous. V gave up 7 bases and J gave up 0 bases, with 8 bases separating them. The CDR3 length is 13 residues. The V gene's germline CDR1 is MDHEN and CDR2 SYDVKM. The CDR3 bases are TGTGCCAGCACTCCCTCTAGCACAGATACGCAGTATTTT. Its translation is CASTPSSTDTQYF.

This clonotype has ten or more counts. The V and J genes are TRBV7-8 and TRBJ2-7; TRBD1 matches 7 bases. CDR1 is SGHVS, CDR2 FQNEAQ, per germline. This CDR3 has 14 amino acids. V lost 5 bases, J lost 0 bases, and 4 bases stayed unmatched. CDR3 DNA sequence: TGTGCCAGCAGCCCCTGGGACAGCTCCTACGAGCAGTACTTC. Its protein is CASSPWDSSYEQYF.

The chain uses TRBV7-9 and TRBJ1-6; TRBD1 matches at 10 bases. Per germline, CDR1 SEHNR and CDR2 FQNEAQ (reference sequence). V shed 5 bases, J shed 7 bases, and the junction held 5 bases outside the gene matches. CDR3 size: 15 residues. CDR3 DNA sequence: TGTGCCAGCAGCCTTTGGACAGGGGGAAATTCACCCCTCCACTTT. Amino acid sequence: CASSLWTGGNSPLHF.

The table lists this clonotype with many counts. The chain couples TRBV20-1 to TRBJ2-7; D remains ambiguous. The V end lost 0 bases, the J end lost 0 bases, and 12 bases lay between the germline ends. This CDR3 has 15 residues. CDR1 and CDR2 from the germline V gene are DFQATT and SNEGSKA (reference sequence). CDR3 in DNA: TGCAGTGCTAGAGATCGGAGCAGATACTCCTACGAGCAGTACTTC. This codes for CSARDRSRYSYEQYF.

This clonotype was detected ten times or more. The V and J genes are TRBV12-3 or TRBV12-4 and TRBJ2-1, with TRBD1 as a possible D gene (5 bases). The length of the CDR3 is 15 residues. V gave up 5 bases and J gave up 0 bases, with 11 bases separating them. The chain's CDR3 is CASSPAGSSYNEQFF. The CDR3 DNA reads TGTGCCAGCAGTCCAGCAGGGTCCTCCTACAATGAGCAGTTCTTC.

The table lists this clonotype with many counts. The V call is TRBV7-2, the J call TRBJ2-4, with 10 nucleotides matching TRBD2. CDR1 and CDR2 (germline): SGHTA, FQGNSA. With V trimmed by 2 bases and J by 8 bases, 6 bases remained unmatched. The CDR3 consists of 15 residues. CDR3 amino acids: CASSLSLAGEHIQYF. Written as DNA, the CDR3 is TGTGCCAGCAGCTTAAGCCTAGCGGGGGAACACATTCAGTACTTC.

Ten or more counts support this clonotype. The chain carries TRBV5-1 and TRBJ1-3; D perhaps matches TRBD1 (5 bases). V gave up 8 bases and J gave up 0 bases, with 18 bases separating them. Per germline, CDR1 SGHRS and CDR2 YFSETQ. There are 16 residues in the CDR3. CDR3 amino acids: CASRRGAGDSGNTIYF. The DNA of the CDR3 is TGCGCCAGTCGCCGGGGCGCGGGGGACTCTGGAAACACCATATATTTT.